This TCR beta chain was identified during a study of cytomegalovirus exposure and HLA in healthy donors. Background on the study: Around 180 million T cells yielded around 120 million unique TCR beta sequences in earlier analysis. The study's findings and limits: For presence/absence analyses, sequencing depth was assumed to be roughly uniform across donors. Sequencing probably produced one cluster of sequence variants that were highly shared.

The PCR had 60 Vbeta and 13 Jbeta primers. The table came from immunoSEQ multiplex PCR; TCRdb's copy has only in-frame clones and leaves some out. The sample carries over 150,000 clones, roughly 80% recorded once. Germline V CDR1 and CDR2: SGHAT, FQNNGV. CDR3 length: 15 residues. V shed 5 bases, J shed 4 bases, and the junction held 8 bases outside the gene matches. Comments on this clone: Its specificity is not known.

The V and J genes are TRBV11-2 and TRBJ1-1; 9 bases agree with TRBD1. The source is a man aged 25-45 years in good health and CMV-seronegative. Sequenced sample: PBMCs. The CDR3 protein is CASSGTGFVGTEAFF. For the CDR3, the DNA is TGTGCCAGCAGCGGGACAGGGTTTGTGGGCACTGAAGCTTTCTTT. Variable domain in full (rest from reference TRBV11-2 and TRBJ1-1): EAGVAQSPRYKIIEKRQSVAFWCNPISGHATLYWYQQILGQGPKLLIQFQNNGVVDDSQLPKDRFSAERLKGVDSTLKIQPAKLEDSAVYLCASSGTGFVGTEAFFGQGTRLTVV.